The 3 T cell receptor beta chains below all came from one sample that was sequenced in a study of blood T cell repertoires in COVID-19. Assay: immunoSEQ multiplex PCR; the TCRdb copy retains only in-frame clones and omits some. The data show a few hundred thousand clones, with roughly 80% seen just once and about 9% held by the top ten. The sequencing sample was made of peripheral blood. These receptors were obtained from a man older than 75 with acute or convalescent COVID-19.

The rearrangement uses TRBV6-1 and TRBJ1-6, with TRBD1 matching 8 bases. Losses at the gene ends were 0 bases for V and 4 bases for J; bases not matched to a gene: 5. Germline V CDR1 and CDR2: MNHNS, SASEGT. CDR3 length equals 17 residues. The CDR3 loop reads CASSEAPGGSYNSPLHF. The CDR3 DNA follows: TGTGCCAGCAGTGAAGCCCCAGGGGGCTCATATAATTCACCCCTCCACTTT.

This sequence joins TRBV2 and TRBJ1-6; possibly TRBD1 for D (5 bases). The CDR3 is made up of 13 amino acids. Germline V gives CDR1 SNHLY, CDR2 FYNNEI. Trimming shortened V by 7 bases and J by 2 bases, and 6 bases separated the two germline ends. The CDR3 is CASTRAYNSPLHF. In DNA, the CDR3 is TGTGCCAGCACCAGGGCCTATAATTCACCCCTCCACTTT.

The table lists this clone with a count of one. The CDR3 reads CASSAWDRENQPQHF. The DNA for the CDR3 is TGTGCCAGCAGCGCATGGGACAGAGAAAATCAGCCCCAGCATTTT. The V call is TRBV5-6, the J call TRBJ1-5; 7 bases match TRBD1. The germline V gene has CDR1 SGHDT and CDR2 YYEEEE. The CDR3 totals 15 residues. V shed 4 bases, J shed 4 bases, and the junction held 8 bases outside the gene matches.